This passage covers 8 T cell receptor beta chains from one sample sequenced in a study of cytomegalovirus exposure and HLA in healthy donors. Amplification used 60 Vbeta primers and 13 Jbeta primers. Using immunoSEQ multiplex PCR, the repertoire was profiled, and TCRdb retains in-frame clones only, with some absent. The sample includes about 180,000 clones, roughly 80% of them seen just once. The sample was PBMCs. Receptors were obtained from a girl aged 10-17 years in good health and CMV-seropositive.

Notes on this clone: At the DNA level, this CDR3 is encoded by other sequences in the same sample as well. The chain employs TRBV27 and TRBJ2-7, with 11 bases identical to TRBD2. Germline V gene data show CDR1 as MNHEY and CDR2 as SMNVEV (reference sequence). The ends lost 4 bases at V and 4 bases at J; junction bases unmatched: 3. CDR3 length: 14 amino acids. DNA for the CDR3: TGTGCCAGCAGTTCCGGGACTAGCGGATACGAGCAGTACTTC. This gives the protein CASSSGTSGYEQYF.

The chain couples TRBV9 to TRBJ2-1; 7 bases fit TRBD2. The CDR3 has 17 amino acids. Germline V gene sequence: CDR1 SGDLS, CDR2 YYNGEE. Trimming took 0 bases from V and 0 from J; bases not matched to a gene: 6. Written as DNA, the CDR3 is TGTGCCAGCAGCGTAGCCAGACGCGGGAGCTCCTACAATGAGCAGTTCTTC. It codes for CASSVARRGSSYNEQFF.

The CDR3 here is CASNPGHRANMNTEAFF. Here the CDR3 DNA reads TGTGCCTCCAATCCGGGACACCGAGCAAACATGAACACTGAAGCTTTCTTT. The gene calls are TRBV19 and TRBJ1-1, with D tentatively TRBD1 (6 bases). V was clipped by 11 bases and J by 0 bases, with 25 bases between them. Germline V CDR1 and CDR2: LNHDA, SQIVND (reference sequence). This CDR3 contains 17 residues. The whole variable domain, remainder taken from reference TRBV19 and TRBJ1-1, is DGGITQSPKYLFRKEGQNVTLSCEQNLNHDAMYWYRQDPGQGLRLIYYSQIVNDFQKGDIAEGYSVSREKKESFPLTVTSAQKNPTAFYLCASNPGHRANMNTEAFFGQGTRLTVV.

As DNA, the CDR3 is TGCGCCAGCAGCCAAGACTCGCAACACCCGAATCAGCCCCAGCATTTT. This translates into CASSQDSQHPNQPQHF. This chain joins TRBV4-1 and TRBJ1-5; no definite D call. V was cut by 0 bases and J by 4 bases, with 13 bases left in between. This CDR3 contains 16 residues. Germline loops: CDR1 MGHRA, CDR2 YSYEKL.

CDR3 nucleotide sequence: TGTGCCAGCAGCTTAGGAGGTGGTTACAATCAGCCCCAGCATTTT. This sequence encodes CASSLGGGYNQPQHF. This chain joins TRBV7-9 and TRBJ1-5; D not certain. Trimming took 1 base from V and 3 from J, leaving 10 bases between them. The CDR3 consists of 15 residues. CDR1 is SEHNR, CDR2 FQNEAQ, per germline (reference sequence).

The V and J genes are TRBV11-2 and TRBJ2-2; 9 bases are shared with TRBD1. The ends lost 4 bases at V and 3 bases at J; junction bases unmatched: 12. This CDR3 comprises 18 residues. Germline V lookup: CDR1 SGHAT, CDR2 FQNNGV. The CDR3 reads CASSSGPGQGVHTGELFF. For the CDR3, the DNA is TGTGCCAGCAGCTCCGGCCCGGGACAGGGTGTACACACCGGGGAGCTGTTTTTT.

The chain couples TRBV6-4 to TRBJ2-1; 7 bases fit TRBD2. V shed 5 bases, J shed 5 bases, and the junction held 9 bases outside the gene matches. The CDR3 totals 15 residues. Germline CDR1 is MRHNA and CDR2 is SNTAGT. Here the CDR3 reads CASSPEASGNNEQFF. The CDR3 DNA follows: TGTGCCAGCAGTCCTGAGGCTAGCGGAAACAATGAGCAGTTCTTC.

CDR3: CASSPQEGSSYEQYF. The CDR3 DNA follows: TGTGCCAGCAGCCCCCAGGAGGGTAGCTCCTACGAGCAGTACTTC. The chain links TRBV7-6 to TRBJ2-7; possible D gene TRBD2, 6 bases. The CDR3 covers 15 residues. In germline, CDR1 is SGHVS, CDR2 FNYEAQ. The V end lost 5 bases, the J end lost 0 bases, and 14 bases lay between the germline ends.